This T cell receptor (beta chain) was found in a study of sequential checkpoint blockade in melanoma. Repertoires were generated with immunoSEQ multiplex PCR, while TCRdb's copy carries only in-frame clones and drops some. Found here are under 7,000 clones, approximately 50% of them singletons; the top ten hold around 45%. V dropped 2 bases and J dropped 0 bases, with 5 bases sitting between them. This CDR3 region has 15 residues. CDR1 ENHRY and CDR2 SYGVKD come from the germline V gene. Treatment noted: randomized to nivolumab then ipilimumab (arm A) or the reverse (arm B). This receptor was identified in a human donor with melanoma. The sequenced sample was CD8+ T cells sorted from blood (inferred from file names), obtained from a patient given nivolumab and ipilimumab in sequence. J is TRBJ1-6 and V is TRBV10-3; D unclear. The CDR3 reads CAISEEGSYNSPLHF. As DNA, the CDR3 is TGTGCCATCAGTGAGGAGGGCTCCTATAATTCACCCCTCCACTTT.